Each of the 14 T cell receptor beta chains below was sequenced from the same sample in a study of T cells in Graves' hyperthyroidism and ophthalmopathy. From RNA transcripts, TCR beta CDR3 regions were amplified. Using the HTBI primer set, a first-round RT-PCR was run on the TCR CDR3. TCRdb re-derived calls from the multiplex PCR reads in MiXCR, one entry per CDR3 protein. Among some 620,000 distinct CDR3 sequences, 15% to 20% were seen once, and the ten largest hold around 3.9%. Sample: blood. These receptors originate from a woman under 40 with Graves' hyperthyroidism.

This clonotype was observed many times. This chain joins TRBV5-5 and TRBJ2-1; 10 nucleotides match TRBD2. After removal of 3 bases from V and 7 bases from J, the junction contained 7 bases not matched to a gene. Germline CDR1 SGHKS, CDR2 YYEKEE (reference sequence). This CDR3 has 15 amino acids. CDR3 DNA sequence: TGTGCCAGCAGCTCTGGGACTAGCGTTAAGAATGAGCAGTTCTTC. As protein: CASSSGTSVKNEQFF.

There are many counts of this clonotype. The chain has TRBV5-1 and TRBJ1-1, with a possible D match to TRBD1 (6 bases). Germline loops: CDR1 SGHRS, CDR2 YFSETQ. Deletions cut 5 bases from V and 9 bases from J, with 14 bases between. The CDR3 has 12 amino acids. This chain's CDR3 is CASSYGQNQAFF. The CDR3 DNA reads as TGCGCCAGCAGTTACGGACAGAATCAAGCTTTCTTT.

This clonotype was seen repeatedly, ten times or more. Here the CDR3 DNA reads TGCAGCGTTGGGGACAGGGGGAACACTGAAGCTTTCTTT. Protein: CSVGDRGNTEAFF. The chain links TRBV29-1 to TRBJ1-1, with 10 bases lining up with TRBD1. V dropped 4 bases and J dropped 1; count of bases not matched to a gene: 0. This CDR3 has 13 amino acids. CDR1 is SQVTM, CDR2 ANQGSEA, per germline.

This clonotype turned up a few times. The chain employs TRBV6-1 and TRBJ2-5, with 10 bases lining up with TRBD2. Trimming at V came to 3 bases and at J to 5 bases, leaving 18 bases not matched to a gene. Germline V gene data show CDR1 as MNHNS and CDR2 as SASEGT. The CDR3 totals 19 residues. This chain's CDR3 is CASSDGSRASGSLEETQYF. The CDR3 region has the DNA TGTGCCAGCAGTGATGGCAGCCGGGCTAGCGGGAGCCTTGAGGAGACCCAGTACTTC.

This chain links TRBV19 with TRBJ2-2; the D is unclear. The V gene lost 3 bases and the J gene lost 6 bases, with 5 bases spanning the gap. The CDR3 has 12 amino acids. Looked up from germline, CDR1 is LNHDA and CDR2 is SQIVND (reference sequence). The CDR3 is CASSIRPGELFF. Written as DNA, the CDR3 is TGTGCCAGTAGTATCCGGCCCGGGGAGCTGTTTTTT.

The chain couples TRBV5-8 to TRBJ1-2; D is undetermined. The germline V gene has CDR1 SGHTS and CDR2 YDEGEE. CDR3 length: 13 amino acids. Trimming took off 4 bases at V and 8 bases at J, with 15 bases between the two ends. CDR3 coding DNA: TGTGCCAGCAGCCGCTTGGGCAGAGGAGGCTACACCTTC. It specifies CASSRLGRGGYTF.

This clonotype was seen at least ten times. The chain couples TRBV28 to TRBJ1-2; 7 bases match TRBD1. Germline V gene sequence: CDR1 MDHEN, CDR2 SYDVKM. Trimming removed 6 bases from V and 6 bases from J; junction bases left unmatched: 10. This CDR3 region has 14 residues. CDR3 sequence (DNA): TGTGCCAGCAGCTTACTCAACAGGGGACATGGCTACACCTTC. Encoded protein: CASSLLNRGHGYTF.

This clonotype was counted at least ten times. V usage is TRBV11-2 and J usage is TRBJ2-3; 11 bases are a match to TRBD2. The V and J ends lost 5 bases and 2 bases, in that order; junction bases with no gene match: 9. This CDR3 spans 17 amino acids. From germline, CDR1 is SGHAT and CDR2 FQNNGV. The CDR3: CASSPQGLAANTDTQYF. The CDR3 nucleotides read TGTGCCAGCAGCCCCCAGGGACTAGCGGCGAACACAGATACGCAGTATTTT.

The chain employs TRBV6-1 and TRBJ1-4, with no clear D. This CDR3 has 14 amino acids. Trimming stripped 6 bases from V and 7 bases from J, with 15 bases between. Germline V gene data show CDR1 as MNHNS and CDR2 as SASEGT. The CDR3 sequence is CASRTGLLGEKLFF. The CDR3 nucleotides read TGTGCCAGCAGGACGGGGTTGTTAGGTGAAAAACTGTTTTTT.

This clonotype was seen only a few times. The chain employs TRBV6-1 and TRBJ1-5; D is possibly TRBD1 (6 bases). Germline-derived CDR1 and CDR2 are MNHNS and SASEGT. Deletions cut 5 bases from V and 6 bases from J, with 8 bases between. The CDR3 totals 12 residues. CDR3 coding DNA: TGTGCCAGCAGTATGGGGGCTCAGCCCCAGCATTTT. This codes for CASSMGAQPQHF.

This clonotype was seen at least ten times. The chain couples TRBV4-2 to TRBJ1-1; 8 nucleotides match TRBD1. V lost 0 bases and J lost 4; bases outside the gene matches: 16. Per the germline V gene, CDR1 is LGHNA and CDR2 is YNFKEQ. CDR3 length: 19 residues. The CDR3 DNA reads TGTGCCAGCAGCCAAGAACCCTCCGCAGGGGGCGAGAAGGGCACTGAAGCTTTCTTT. It translates to CASSQEPSAGGEKGTEAFF.

This clonotype showed up many times. This chain joins TRBV20-1 and TRBJ2-7; 7 bases line up with TRBD1. This CDR3 spans 15 amino acids. Germline loops: CDR1 DFQATT, CDR2 SNEGSKA (reference sequence). V gave up 6 bases and J gave up 2 bases; unmatched junction bases: 13. The CDR3 spells CSASLPSGTAYEQYF. The CDR3 coding sequence is TGCAGTGCCTCCTTACCCTCCGGGACAGCCTACGAGCAGTACTTC.

The chain links TRBV9 to TRBJ2-7; D unresolved. Germline loops: CDR1 SGDLS, CDR2 YYNGEE. The CDR3 length is 15 residues. Trimming stripped 0 bases from V and 1 base from J, with 11 bases between. In DNA, the CDR3 is TGTGCCAGCAGCGTAGCGGCCTCCTCATCCTACGAGCAGTACTTC. It codes for CASSVAASSSYEQYF.

This clonotype was recorded at least ten times. The chain joins TRBV30 to TRBJ2-7, with D unresolved. The CDR3 is 11 amino acids. Germline-derived CDR1 and CDR2 are GTSNPN and SVGIG (reference sequence). Between the trimmed V and J ends, which lost 5 bases and 3 bases, there was a span of 8 bases. The CDR3: CAWGPDYEQYF. The CDR3 nucleotides are TGTGCCTGGGGACCAGACTACGAGCAGTACTTC.